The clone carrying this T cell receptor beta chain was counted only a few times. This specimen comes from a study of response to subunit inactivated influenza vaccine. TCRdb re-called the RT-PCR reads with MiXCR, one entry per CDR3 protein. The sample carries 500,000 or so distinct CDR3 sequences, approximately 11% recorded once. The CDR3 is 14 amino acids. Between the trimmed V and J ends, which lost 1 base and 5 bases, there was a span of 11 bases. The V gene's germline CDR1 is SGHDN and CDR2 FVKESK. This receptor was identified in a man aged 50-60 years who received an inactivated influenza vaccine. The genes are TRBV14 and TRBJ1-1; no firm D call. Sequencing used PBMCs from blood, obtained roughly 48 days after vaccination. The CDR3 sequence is CASSQVAGETEAFF. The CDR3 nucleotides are TGTGCCAGCAGCCAAGTCGCGGGTGAAACTGAAGCTTTCTTT.